The source of this T cell receptor (beta chain) is a study of CD8 T cells in ankylosing spondylitis. TCRdb reanalysed the 5' RACE reads using MiXCR and keeps one entry per CDR3 protein. The top ten clones hold 33% of a sample with under 150,000 distinct CDR3 sequences, roughly 17% of them seen once. Only a few counts were recorded for this clonotype. Its matching antigen is unknown. General study findings and limits: A motif of eight highly homologous TCR beta variants was seen as apparently characteristic of ankylosing spondylitis blood. According to the report, clones linked to the disease were significantly enriched in matched synovial fluid samples taken from ankylosing spondylitis patients.

Sequencing used blood, either unsorted or a sorted T cell fraction (not recorded which). The clonotype was recovered from a male donor with ankylosing spondylitis.

The CDR3 nucleotides read TGTGCCAGCAGCGTAGAAGGTAGCGGATATTACAATGAGCAGTTCTTC. This translates into CASSVEGSGYYNEQFF. The chain couples TRBV9 to TRBJ2-1, with D possibly being TRBD2 (6 bases). V shed 0 bases and J shed 4 bases, with 14 bases lying between them. CDR1 is SGDLS, CDR2 YYNGEE, per germline. The CDR3 runs to 16 residues.